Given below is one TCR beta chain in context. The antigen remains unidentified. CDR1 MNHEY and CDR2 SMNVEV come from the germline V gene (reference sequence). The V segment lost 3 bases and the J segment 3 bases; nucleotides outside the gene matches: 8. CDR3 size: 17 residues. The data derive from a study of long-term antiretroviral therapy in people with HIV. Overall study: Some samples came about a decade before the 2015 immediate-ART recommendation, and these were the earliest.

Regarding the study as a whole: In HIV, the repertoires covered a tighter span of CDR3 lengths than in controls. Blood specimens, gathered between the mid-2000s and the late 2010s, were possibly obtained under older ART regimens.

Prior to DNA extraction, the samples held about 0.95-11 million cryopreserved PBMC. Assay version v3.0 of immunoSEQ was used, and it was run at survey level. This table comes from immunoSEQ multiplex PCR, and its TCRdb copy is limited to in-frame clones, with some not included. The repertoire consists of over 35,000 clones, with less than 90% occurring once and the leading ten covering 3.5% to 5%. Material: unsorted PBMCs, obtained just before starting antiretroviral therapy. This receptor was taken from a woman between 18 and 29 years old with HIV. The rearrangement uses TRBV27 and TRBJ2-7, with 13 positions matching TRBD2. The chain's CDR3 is CASSLLPGLAGDYEQYF. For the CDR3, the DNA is TGTGCCAGCAGTTTGCTCCCCGGACTAGCGGGAGACTACGAGCAGTACTTC.